This T cell receptor beta chain was identified in a study of CDR3 diversity in severe acne. MiXCR, applied by TCRdb to the PCR reads, yields one record per CDR3 protein. The data contain about 85,000 distinct CDR3 sequences, about 50% of them singletons. Germline assignment: CDR1 SGHRS and CDR2 YFSETQ. The CDR3 consists of 15 residues. V was pared by 4 bases and J by 9 bases, with 22 bases between. The sequenced material came from blood. The J gene is TRBJ1-2, the V gene TRBV5-1; D gene ambiguous. The receptor comes from a male donor in good health, serving as a control. CDR3: CASSPAGVAGSSYTF. The DNA of the CDR3 is TGCGCCAGCAGCCCGGCCGGGGTTGCAGGCTCGAGCTACACCTTC. Full variable domain (outside the CDR3, taken from reference TRBV5-1 and TRBJ1-2): KAGVTQTPRYLIKTRGQQVTLSCSPISGHRSVSWYQQTPGQGLQFLFEYFSETQRNKGNFPGRFSGRQFSNSRSEMNVSTLELGDSALYLCASSPAGVAGSSYTFGSGTRLTVV.